The TCR beta chain described here comes from a study of T-cell memory formation after mild COVID-19. Overall study findings and caveats: There were some responding clones in pre-infection memory, which suggested that cross-reactive memory had joined.

One entry per CDR3 protein, called by TCRdb with MiXCR from the 5' RACE reads. The sample has just over 200,000 distinct CDR3 sequences, around 8.8% seen once. Trimming took 8 bases from V and 8 from J; bases not matched to a gene: 16. This CDR3 region has 16 residues. This clonotype was counted only a few times. Its target is unknown. The chain is built from TRBV12-3 or TRBV12-4 and TRBJ2-1, with TRBD2 matching 9 bases. The TCR originated in a man younger than 30 who had mild COVID-19 (a few samples of this study predate the infection). Cell type and time point are not known. The source material was PBMCs or a T cell subset sorted from them (not recorded which). Written as DNA, the CDR3 is TGTGCCAGCCACTGGGGGACGCCCGGGACTAGCCATGAGCAGTTCTTC. Its protein product is CASHWGTPGTSHEQFF.